Listed below are T cell receptor beta chains from one sample, sequenced in a study of control samples from healthy donors and cancer patients. Generated by immunoSEQ multiplex PCR, the TCRdb table keeps only in-frame clones and is missing some. Of 100,000 to 150,000 clones in the sample, 90% were seen once. Sequencing used blood. These receptor sequences come from a man aged 35 to 55 in good health. Each CDR3 is given with its conserved first and last residue. Fields, in order: J gene, CDR3 length, D gene, clone size, V gene, CDR3 protein, CDR3 DNA. A D gene is named only where the DNA matches it firmly. Rows give clone size only sometimes, using once, few, many, or a class for an expanded clone.

J: TRBJ1-1
length: 14
D: .
size: .
V: TRBV5-1
CDR3: CASREEGRNTEAFF
DNA: TGCGCCAGCAGGGAGGAGGGCCGGAACACTGAAGCTTTCTTT

J: TRBJ1-1
length: 15
D: .
size: .
V: TRBV6-5
CDR3: CATADSDPGRTEAFF
DNA: TGTGCAACAGCCGACAGTGACCCTGGCAGGACTGAAGCTTTCTTT

J: TRBJ2-7
length: 13
D: .
size: .
V: TRBV6-5
CDR3: CASSAGPYYEQYF
DNA: TGTGCCAGCAGCGCCGGACCCTACTACGAGCAGTACTTC

J: TRBJ1-2
length: 13
D: .
size: .
V: TRBV5-4
CDR3: CASSYTGAGGYTF
DNA: TGTGCCAGCAGCTACACTGGGGCGGGGGGCTACACCTTC

J: TRBJ2-2
length: 15
D: .
size: .
V: TRBV5-1
CDR3: CASSLTGVDTGELFF
DNA: TGCGCCAGCAGCTTGACGGGGGTGGATACCGGGGAGCTGTTTTTT

J: TRBJ2-7
length: 13
D: TRBD1
size: .
V: TRBV11-3
CDR3: CASSLDSEGALNF
DNA: TGTGCCAGCAGCTTAGATTCTGAGGGGGCTTTGAACTTC

J: TRBJ1-2
length: 16
D: .
size: once
V: TRBV24-1
CDR3: CATSGHPSGEDYGYTF
DNA: TGTGCCACCAGTGGGCATCCCTCCGGGGAGGACTATGGCTACACCTTC

J: TRBJ2-5
length: 14
D: .
size: .
V: TRBV11-2
CDR3: CASSLWGSGEAQYF
DNA: TGTGCCAGCAGCTTATGGGGGTCAGGGGAGGCCCAGTACTTC

J: TRBJ1-2
length: 15
D: TRBD1
size: .
V: TRBV5-8
CDR3: CASSLVGPGGDGYTF
DNA: TGTGCCAGCAGCTTGGTTGGTCCAGGGGGGGATGGCTACACCTTC

J: TRBJ2-5
length: 15
D: .
size: few
V: TRBV2
CDR3: CASSGGATRQETQYF
DNA: TGTGCCAGCAGTGGGGGGGCTACCCGCCAAGAGACCCAGTACTTC

J: TRBJ2-1
length: 16
D: TRBD1
size: .
V: TRBV11-2
CDR3: CASSFNTGVSMNEQFF
DNA: TGTGCCAGCAGCTTTAATACAGGGGTATCGATGAATGAGCAGTTCTTC

J: TRBJ2-7
length: 13
D: TRBD2
size: .
V: TRBV6-5
CDR3: CASTSGGAWEQYF
DNA: TGTGCCAGCACTAGCGGGGGGGCCTGGGAGCAGTACTTC

J: TRBJ2-1
length: 14
D: TRBD1
size: .
V: TRBV19
CDR3: CASRPGQGLHEQFF
DNA: TGTGCCAGTAGACCGGGACAGGGTTTGCATGAGCAGTTCTTC

J: TRBJ2-5
length: 17
D: .
size: .
V: TRBV5-4
CDR3: CASSRLGGGGVRETQYF
DNA: TGTGCCAGCAGCCGCCTGGGGGGCGGGGGTGTCAGGGAGACCCAGTACTTC

J: TRBJ2-3
length: 16
D: TRBD2
size: .
V: TRBV29-1
CDR3: CSAVPLLRGVGDTQYF
DNA: TGCAGCGCCGTACCCCTTTTACGGGGGGTTGGAGATACGCAGTATTTT

J: TRBJ2-7
length: 16
D: TRBD2
size: .
V: TRBV10-3
CDR3: CAISDYSGGVNYEQYF
DNA: TGTGCCATCAGTGACTATAGCGGGGGGGTTAACTACGAGCAGTACTTC

J: TRBJ1-4
length: 15
D: .
size: .
V: TRBV29-1
CDR3: CSVEDPAATNEKLFF
DNA: TGCAGCGTTGAAGACCCTGCTGCAACTAATGAAAAACTGTTTTTT

J: TRBJ1-5
length: 14
D: .
size: .
V: TRBV2
CDR3: CASSGGGVNQPQHF
DNA: TGTGCCAGCAGTGGAGGGGGGGTGAATCAGCCCCAGCATTTT

J: TRBJ2-2
length: 14
D: .
size: .
V: TRBV10-1
CDR3: CASSGVTNTGELFF
DNA: TGCGCCAGCAGTGGGGTTACAAACACCGGGGAGCTGTTTTTT

J: TRBJ2-2
length: 15
D: TRBD1
size: .
V: TRBV7-3
CDR3: CASSLGQGDTGELFF
DNA: TGTGCCAGCAGCTTAGGGCAGGGGGACACCGGGGAGCTGTTTTTT

J: TRBJ2-3
length: 15
D: TRBD2
size: .
V: TRBV6-5
CDR3: CASMTIAGVPDTQYF
DNA: TGTGCCAGCATGACTATAGCGGGGGTCCCAGATACGCAGTATTTT

J: TRBJ2-5
length: 15
D: .
size: .
V: TRBV19
CDR3: CASRFGTMGQETQYF
DNA: TGTGCCAGTAGGTTCGGCACGATGGGGCAAGAGACCCAGTACTTC

J: TRBJ1-6
length: 15
D: TRBD1
size: .
V: TRBV4-1
CDR3: CASSRDRQGLSPLHF
DNA: TGCGCCAGCAGCCGAGACAGACAGGGACTTTCACCCCTCCACTTT

J: TRBJ1-4
length: 14
D: .
size: .
V: TRBV4-1
CDR3: CASSQNSEGEKLFF
DNA: TGCGCCAGCAGCCAAAACAGCGAGGGTGAAAAACTGTTTTTT

J: TRBJ1-5
length: 17
D: TRBD1
size: .
V: TRBV7-9
CDR3: CASSLGGQGPGDQPQHF
DNA: TGTGCCAGCAGCTTAGGAGGACAGGGGCCCGGAGATCAGCCCCAGCATTTT

J: TRBJ1-4
length: 14
D: .
size: .
V: TRBV7-9
CDR3: CASSLLAGKEKLFF
DNA: TGTGCCAGCAGTCTATTGGCGGGGAAAGAAAAACTGTTTTTT

J: TRBJ1-1
length: 14
D: .
size: .
V: TRBV5-1
CDR3: CASSLDGLNTEAFF
DNA: TGCGCCAGCAGCTTGGACGGGTTGAACACTGAAGCTTTCTTT

J: TRBJ1-1
length: 14
D: .
size: .
V: TRBV5-4
CDR3: CASRQGGYPTEAFF
DNA: TGTGCCAGCAGGCAGGGAGGCTATCCCACTGAAGCTTTCTTT

J: TRBJ2-5
length: 13
D: .
size: .
V: TRBV9
CDR3: CASSVGYGETQYF
DNA: TGTGCCAGCAGCGTTGGCTACGGGGAGACCCAGTACTTC

J: TRBJ1-4
length: 18
D: .
size: .
V: TRBV5-1
CDR3: CASSSAGGPGVRNEKLFF
DNA: TGCGCCAGCAGCTCCGCCGGGGGCCCCGGGGTAAGGAATGAAAAACTGTTTTTT

J: TRBJ2-6
length: 20
D: TRBD1
size: .
V: TRBV3-1/TRBV3-2
CDR3: CASRLSRIGQGATGANVLTF
DNA: TGTGCCAGCAGGCTCTCTCGGATCGGACAGGGGGCGACTGGGGCCAACGTCCTGACTTTC

J: TRBJ1-5
length: 13
D: .
size: few
V: TRBV12-3/TRBV12-4
CDR3: CASSPLEGQPQHF
DNA: TGTGCCAGCAGTCCACTAGAGGGGCAGCCCCAGCATTTT

J: TRBJ2-3
length: 11
D: .
size: .
V: TRBV12-3/TRBV12-4
CDR3: CASTFTDTQYF
DNA: TGTGCCAGCACCTTCACAGATACGCAGTATTTT

J: TRBJ1-3
length: 16
D: .
size: .
V: TRBV5-6
CDR3: CASSRAPIPSGNTIYF
DNA: TGTGCCAGCAGCAGAGCCCCGATCCCATCTGGAAACACCATATATTTT

J: TRBJ1-6
length: 14
D: TRBD1
size: .
V: TRBV4-2
CDR3: CASSLTGGAAPLHF
DNA: TGTGCCAGCAGTCTTACAGGGGGAGCGGCACCCCTCCACTTT

J: TRBJ2-7
length: 15
D: .
size: .
V: TRBV27
CDR3: CASSLSGRGADEQYF
DNA: TGTGCCAGCAGTTTATCTGGGCGGGGAGCTGACGAGCAGTACTTC

J: TRBJ1-3
length: 15
D: .
size: .
V: TRBV9
CDR3: CASSPRSSSGNTIYF
DNA: TGTGCCAGCAGCCCCCGGTCCAGCTCTGGAAACACCATATATTTT

J: TRBJ1-5
length: 14
D: .
size: .
V: TRBV10-3
CDR3: CATQRDFSNQPQHF
DNA: TGTGCCACCCAAAGGGACTTCTCCAATCAGCCCCAGCATTTT

J: TRBJ1-2
length: 13
D: .
size: .
V: TRBV3-1/TRBV3-2
CDR3: CASSRAQGTGYTF
DNA: TGTGCCAGCAGCCGGGCACAGGGTACTGGCTACACCTTC

J: TRBJ1-1
length: 12
D: .
size: .
V: TRBV18
CDR3: CASSPLTGEAFF
DNA: TGTGCCAGCTCACCACTTACGGGGGAAGCTTTCTTT